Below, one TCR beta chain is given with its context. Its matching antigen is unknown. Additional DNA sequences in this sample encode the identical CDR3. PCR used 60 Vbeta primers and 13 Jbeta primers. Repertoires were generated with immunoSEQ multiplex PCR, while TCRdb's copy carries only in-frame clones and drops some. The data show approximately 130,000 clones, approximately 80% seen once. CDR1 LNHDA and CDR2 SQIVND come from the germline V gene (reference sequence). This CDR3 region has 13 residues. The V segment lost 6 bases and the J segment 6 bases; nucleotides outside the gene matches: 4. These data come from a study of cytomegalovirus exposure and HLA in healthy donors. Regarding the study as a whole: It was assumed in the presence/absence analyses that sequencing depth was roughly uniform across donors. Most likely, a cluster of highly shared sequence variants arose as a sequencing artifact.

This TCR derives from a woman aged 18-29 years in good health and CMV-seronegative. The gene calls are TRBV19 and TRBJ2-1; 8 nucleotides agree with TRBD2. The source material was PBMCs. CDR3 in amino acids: CASSRTSFNEQFF. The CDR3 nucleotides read TGTGCCAGTAGCCGGACTAGCTTCAATGAGCAGTTCTTC.